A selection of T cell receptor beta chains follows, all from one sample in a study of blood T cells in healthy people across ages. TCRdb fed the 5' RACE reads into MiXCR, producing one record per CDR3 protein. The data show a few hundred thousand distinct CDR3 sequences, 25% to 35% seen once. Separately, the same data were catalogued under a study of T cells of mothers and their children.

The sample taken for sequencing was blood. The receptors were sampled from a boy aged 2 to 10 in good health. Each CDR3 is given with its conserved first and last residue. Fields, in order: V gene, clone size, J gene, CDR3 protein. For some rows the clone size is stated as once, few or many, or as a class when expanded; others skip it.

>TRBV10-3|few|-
CAISEDRDEQYF
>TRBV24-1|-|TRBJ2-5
CATAAGSSETQYF
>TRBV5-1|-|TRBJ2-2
CASSLGVPQLRDTGELFF
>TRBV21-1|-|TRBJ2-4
CASSKRPPLARAKNIQYF
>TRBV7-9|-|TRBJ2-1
CASSPEGGGHYNEQFF
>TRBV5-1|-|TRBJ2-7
CASSVYGTAYEQYF
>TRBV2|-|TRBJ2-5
CASSGEDREETQYF
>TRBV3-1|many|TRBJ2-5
CASSQETQYF
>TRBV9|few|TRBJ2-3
CASSVGEGETDTQYF
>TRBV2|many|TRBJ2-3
CASSEWTDTQYF
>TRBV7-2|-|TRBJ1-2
CASSRGSLYGYTF
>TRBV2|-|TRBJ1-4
CASSSLGGTYEKLFF
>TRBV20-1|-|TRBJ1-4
CSAREAGFNEKLFF
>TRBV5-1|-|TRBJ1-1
CASSYPGAMNTEAFF
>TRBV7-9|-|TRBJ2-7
CASSPHGQGSYEQYF
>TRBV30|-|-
CAWSNRDSSYEQYF
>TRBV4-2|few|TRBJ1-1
CASSQGETGQSTEAFF
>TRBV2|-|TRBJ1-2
CASYDEHGYTF
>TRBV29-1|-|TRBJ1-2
CSVAAGGDPMGYTF
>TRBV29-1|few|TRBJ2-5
CSVHGRALETQYF
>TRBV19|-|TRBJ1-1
CASSPGLTEAFF
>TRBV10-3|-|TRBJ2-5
CAISDGTSAETQYF
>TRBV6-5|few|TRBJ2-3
CASSFEGVLGGSADTQYF
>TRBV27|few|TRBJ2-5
CASSLSDEETQYF
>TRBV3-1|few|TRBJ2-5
CASSPRGLAGSEETQYF
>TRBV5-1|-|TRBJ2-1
CASFDLYNEQFF
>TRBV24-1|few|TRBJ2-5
CATSDFGASGAETQYF
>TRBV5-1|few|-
CASSLVVSGGFAREQFF
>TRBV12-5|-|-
CASGLRVRTYNEQFF
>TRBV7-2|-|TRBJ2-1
CASSLQTGVNEQFF
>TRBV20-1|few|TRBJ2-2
CSAGDSGFLNTGELFF
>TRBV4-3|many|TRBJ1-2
CASSQDVSGTVGYTF
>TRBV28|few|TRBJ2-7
CASSYRAGVYEQYF
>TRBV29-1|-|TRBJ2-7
CSVETGVSYEQYF
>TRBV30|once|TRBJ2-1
CAWSVWLAVYNEQFF
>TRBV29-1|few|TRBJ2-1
CSVDRGTGSSGWYEQFF
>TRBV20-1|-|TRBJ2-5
CSAKLAGASGTQYF
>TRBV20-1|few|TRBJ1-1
CSASMGARQSTFF
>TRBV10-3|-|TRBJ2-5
CAISEMVAGGLETQYF
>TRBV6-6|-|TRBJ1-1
CASTRGTNTEAFF
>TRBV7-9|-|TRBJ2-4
CASSLGKLAGGAKNIQYF